A few counts support the clone carrying this TCR beta chain. Its antigen is not identified. This record comes from a study of T cells in Graves' hyperthyroidism and ophthalmopathy. CDR1 is LGHDT and CDR2 is YNNKEL in the germline V gene (reference sequence). This CDR3 is 14 amino acids long. Trimming cost V 3 bases and J 6 bases; bases outside gene matches: 3. Overall study results and limits: Appearing also in blood were most of the thyroid clonotypes expanded above 0.001.

RNA transcripts gave rise to amplified TCR beta CDR3 regions. RT-PCR in the first round (using the HTBI primer set) targeted the TCR CDR3. A single record per CDR3 protein comes from TCRdb applying MiXCR to the multiplex PCR reads. The sample carries about 480,000 distinct CDR3 sequences, around 15% recorded once. Pregnant or lactating patients were excluded, as were those with uncontrolled infection or other autoimmune disease. Clinical symptoms, serum thyroxine and TRAb, thyroid ultrasound and orbital computed tomography were used for the diagnoses. The gene calls are TRBV3-1 and TRBJ2-1, with TRBD2 matching 9 bases. Sequencing was done on a sample of blood. This receptor was identified in a woman aged 18-35 years with Graves' hyperthyroidism. CDR3 residues: CASSHNSGSNEQFF. CDR3 sequence (DNA): TGTGCCAGCAGCCATAATAGCGGGAGCAATGAGCAGTTCTTC.